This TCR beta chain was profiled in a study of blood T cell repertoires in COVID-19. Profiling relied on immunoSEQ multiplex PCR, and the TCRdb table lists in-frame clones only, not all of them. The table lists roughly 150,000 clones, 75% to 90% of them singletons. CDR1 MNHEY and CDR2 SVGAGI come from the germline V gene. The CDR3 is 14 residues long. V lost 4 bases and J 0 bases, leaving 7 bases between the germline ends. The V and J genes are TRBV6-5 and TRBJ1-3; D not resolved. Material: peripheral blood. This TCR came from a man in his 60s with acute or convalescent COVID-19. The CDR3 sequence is CASSSWSSGNTIYF. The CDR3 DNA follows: TGTGCCAGCAGTTCCTGGAGCTCTGGAAACACCATATATTTT.